Listed here are 6 T cell receptor beta chains from one sample, sequenced in a study of T-cell reconstitution after alpha-beta-depleted transplantation in children. Unique molecular identifiers were built into the TCRbeta library. From the PCR reads, TCRdb called clonotypes with MiXCR, one entry per CDR3 protein. The table lists 400,000 to 500,000 distinct CDR3 sequences, approximately 11% of them singletons. The material was PBMCs from the stem cell graft donor, obtained from the stem cell graft. These receptors all come from a human donor who donated a stem cell graft to a child with acute myeloid leukemia.

This chain uses TRBV12-3 or TRBV12-4 with TRBJ2-4; weak D call: TRBD1 (5 bases). This CDR3 is built from 14 residues. The germline V and J ends were trimmed by 3 bases and 5 bases, with 11 bases remaining between them. DNA of the CDR3: TGTGCCAGCAGTTTCATTACAGGACAAAACATTCAGTACTTC. Translation: CASSFITGQNIQYF.

This chain connects TRBV5-1 to TRBJ2-1; 9 bases line up with TRBD2. The CDR3 is made up of 19 amino acids. Germline CDR1 and CDR2: SGHRS and YFSETQ. J lost 4 bases, V lost 3 bases, and 17 bases had no gene match. The DNA for the CDR3 is TGCGCCAGCAGCTCTAGACCGGGTAGCGGGGGCCTCGGGTACAATGAGCAGTTCTTC. Translated: CASSSRPGSGGLGYNEQFF.

This clonotype appeared many times. The chain uses TRBV4-2 and TRBJ2-3, with a tentative D call TRBD2 (5 bases). This CDR3 region has 15 residues. Per the germline V gene, CDR1 is LGHNA and CDR2 is YNFKEQ. With 3 bases removed from V and 3 bases from J, the gap between germline ends came to 13 bases. CDR3 sequence: CASSHNLGKTDTQYF. The CDR3 bases are TGTGCCAGCAGCCACAACCTCGGGAAGACAGATACGCAGTATTTT.

This clonotype was counted only a few times. The chain uses TRBV18 and TRBJ2-3, with D possibly TRBD2 on 5 matching bases. The CDR3 is 14 amino acids. Between the trimmed V and J ends, which lost 0 bases and 4 bases, there was a span of 8 bases. In germline, CDR1 is KGHSH, CDR2 LQKENI. The CDR3 DNA sequence: TGTGCCAGCTCACCACCGTCTAGCTCAGATACGCAGTATTTT. Translated: CASSPPSSSDTQYF.

This clonotype has more than one count but fewer than ten. This chain connects TRBV4-1 to TRBJ2-7, with 7 bases identical to TRBD1. Looked up from germline, CDR1 is MGHRA and CDR2 is YSYEKL. The CDR3 covers 13 residues. With V trimmed by 3 bases and J by 6 bases, 5 bases remained unmatched. The CDR3 DNA reads TGCGCCAGCAGCCAGGAGACAGGGCGCGAGCAGTACGTC. As protein: CASSQETGREQYV.

This clonotype was recorded at least ten times. The rearrangement joins TRBV24-1 to TRBJ2-7; weak D call: TRBD1 (5 bases). The germline V gene encodes CDR1 KGHDR and CDR2 SFDVKD. Trimming stripped 5 bases from V and 4 bases from J, with 17 bases between. There are 15 residues in the CDR3. CDR3 in amino acids: CATSVKRQSFYEQYV. CDR3 nucleotide sequence: TGTGCCACCAGTGTGAAGAGACAGTCTTTTTACGAGCAGTACGTC.